This T cell receptor beta chain was recorded in a study of shared clonotypes between healthy human individuals (dated by TCRdb to 2018 to 2021). Notes on the research overall: Three men and a couple of women, aged 18 to 49 years, made up the cohort. Blood TCR repertoires of a handful of healthy adults were deeply sequenced to estimate repertoire size and the extent of clonotype sharing between individuals. Each donor's leukapheresis produced roughly between roughly 0.9 and 8.9 billion PBMCs. For each donor, CD4 naive and CD4 memory were each given three plates, CD8 naive was given two plates, and CD8 memory was given one plate. Different laboratories and diverse techniques were used to prepare libraries and sequence TCR repertoires, to increase sequencing depth and limit assay-specific biases.

Using the deep immunoSEQ assay, multiplex PCR amplified TCR CDR3 regions from genomic DNA. Genomic DNA extracted from each cell subset was distributed evenly over all wells of several immunoSEQ 96-well plates, and each plate served as one replicate. Each replicate PCR for sorted subsets received roughly 0.2 ug genomic DNA, equal to around 32,000 T cell genomes. Purified libraries were measured with a Qubit 3.0 fluorometer, size-checked on a Bioanalyzer 2100, and measured again with the KAPA Library Quantification kit. Each immunoSEQ 96-well plate was sequenced on its own single-read 150-cycle Illumina NextSeq 550 flow cell. Per the source publication's procedure: The immunoSEQ output contained only junctional sequences without quality scores, so filtering could not match that applied to full-length reads. To assign V/J genes and CDR3, sequences were annotated against IMGT germline references using PyIR, a Python wrapper for IgBLAST v1.9. Any read was removed if the V/J assignment was weak (E-value above 1e-6), the CDR3 was missing, or the read contained stop codons, out-of-frame junctions, or ambiguous translated residues. V3J clonotypes were defined as sequences sharing an identical inferred V gene, J gene, and CDR3 amino acid sequence. The percentage overlap between two repertoires was calculated by dividing the number of shared unique clonotypes by the size of the smaller repertoire. Repertoire richness was assessed with RTK rarefaction, the Chao1 estimator, and Recon v2.1 estimates of unobserved clonotypes. OLGA was used to compute generation probabilities for all TCRbeta clonotypes that the gDNA method yielded from a handful of donors. This is the immuneACCESS table as TCRdb keeps it, with only in-frame sequences that have V and J called. A part of the clones is gone; compared with another copy, unresolved V genes explain less than half, and the rest is unexplained. V and J calls and clone size come straight from that table; D and trimming were deduced from the DNA. The sample table contains approximately 2.5 million clones; only one count was recorded for 93% of them. The ten largest make up 0.35% to 0.45% of the sample.

The donors were healthy, HIV-negative adults who had no recently reported acute infections or vaccinations. Every donor was a Caucasian adult living in Nashville, Tennessee, USA. Magnetic negative selection was used to enrich CD4+ T cells, after which naive cells were positively selected on CD45RA and the negative fraction became the memory subset. Blood was obtained by leukapheresis, after which PBMCs were separated by Ficoll-Histopaque density gradient centrifugation and cryopreserved in liquid nitrogen vapor phase. Analytical flow cytometry was used to check the purity and quantity of each magnetically sorted T cell population. Genomic DNA was isolated from each sorted fraction and quantified by UV absorbance on a Nanodrop 2000c. Paper-wide results and their limitations: Sampling was limited to blood, and TCR repertoires in tissue likely differ from TCR repertoires in blood. Because the study included only a small number of donors, the genetic and exposure-history diversity represented was limited. Compared with non-shared clonotypes, the clonotypes found in all four sorted-subset donors had higher generation probabilities. Pairwise subsampling led to the expectation that sequencing depth would affect the degree of clonotype sharing among donors. Estimated clonotype richness was generally larger for naive than for memory subsets. Across a few donors, about 4.5% of naive CD4, roughly 3.8% of naive CD8, roughly 2.3% of memory CD4, and approximately 0.4% of memory CD8 clonotypes were shared. Incomplete sequencing was indicated by rarefaction of sorted-subset datasets, despite the large sequencing depth.

Only one count was recorded for this clone. It lacks a known antigen. No clone much larger than this one lies a single base away; base qualities are absent. Sequencing input: naive CD4+ T cells from PBMCs. The cell subset or site label for this specimen denotes: CD45RA+ positively selected. This receptor was obtained from a man aged 18 to 35 in good health. Some clones in this sample may be carry-over from other donors' samples.

The CDR3 corresponds to CATGTRDGPGELFF. The DNA sequence reads TGTGCCACCGGGACTAGGGACGGACCCGGGGAGCTGTTTTTT. In this chain, TRBV19 is recombined with TRBJ2-2; TRBD2 matches 8 bases in the middle. From its cysteine to its phenylalanine, the CDR3 spans 14 amino acids. The CDR3 DNA has 42 bases and is translated from base 1. The germline V gene (reference sequence) provides CDR1 LNHDA and CDR2 SQIVND. The V end gives up 10 bases and the J end 6 bases, leaving 10 bases in the junction not matched to a gene.